This is a list of T cell receptor beta chains from one sample in a study of blood T cell repertoires in COVID-19. Here immunoSEQ multiplex PCR was the method, and the copy in TCRdb shows in-frame clones only, minus some. The sample lists approximately 59,000 clones, around 80% occurring once. Sequencing input: peripheral blood. The receptors were sampled from a man at least 80 years old with acute or convalescent COVID-19. The CDR3 runs from the conserved cysteine through the conserved F or W. Each record gives: J gene, D gene, clone size, V gene, CDR3 protein, CDR3 DNA. D genes are given only for firm matches. A row's size may be missing; if present it is once, few, many or a size class.

TRBJ2-6	.	.	TRBV10-3	CAISESRINLTGANVLTF	TGTGCCATCAGTGAGTCACGTATAAACTTAACTGGGGCCAACGTCCTGACTTTC
TRBJ2-2	TRBD1	.	TRBV9	CASSPTGGGDTGELFF	TGTGCCAGCAGCCCAACAGGGGGTGGTGACACCGGGGAGCTGTTTTTT
TRBJ1-5	.	.	TRBV19	CASQGMSNNQPQHF	TGTGCCAGTCAGGGGATGAGTAACAATCAGCCCCAGCATTTT
TRBJ1-6	.	.	TRBV3-1/TRBV3-2	CASSHKRESPLHF	TGTGCCAGCAGCCACAAGCGGGAATCACCCCTCCACTTT
TRBJ1-3	TRBD1	.	TRBV7-8	CASSSRQGGNTIYF	TGTGCCAGCAGCTCGAGACAGGGAGGAAACACCATATATTTT
TRBJ2-1	TRBD1	.	TRBV5-1	CASSPLMTGGSNEQFF	TGCGCCAGCAGCCCCCTAATGACAGGGGGCTCTAATGAGCAGTTCTTC
TRBJ1-3	.	few	TRBV3-1/TRBV3-2	CASSQDRISGNTIYF	TGTGCCAGCAGCCAAGATAGAATCTCTGGAAACACCATATATTTT
TRBJ2-6	TRBD1	.	TRBV6-2/TRBV6-3	CASSLDRGTGANVLTF	TGTGCCAGCAGTTTAGACAGGGGTACCGGGGCCAACGTCCTGACTTTC
TRBJ2-7	.	.	TRBV11-2	CASSSLQGNTYEQYF	TGTGCCAGCAGCTCCCTCCAGGGGAACACCTACGAGCAGTACTTC
TRBJ2-5	.	.	TRBV27	CASSPGTYQETQYF	TGTGCCAGCAGTCCTGGGACTTACCAAGAGACCCAGTACTTC
TRBJ1-2	.	once	TRBV4-3	CASSQDLTGYNYGYTF	TGCGCCAGCAGCCAAGACCTGACAGGTTATAACTATGGCTACACCTTC
TRBJ1-1	TRBD1	.	TRBV7-6	CASSLLQGPRTEAFF	TGTGCCAGCAGCCTACTACAGGGGCCAAGGACTGAAGCTTTCTTT
TRBJ2-3	.	.	TRBV5-1	CASSLGLLRADTQYF	TGCGCCAGCAGCTTGGGTCTCCTGAGGGCAGATACGCAGTATTTT